This T cell receptor (beta chain) appears in the sequencing data of a study of cytomegalovirus exposure and HLA in healthy donors. Trimming took 0 bases from V and 4 from J; bases not matched to a gene: 11. The germline CDR1 and CDR2 sequences are LGHNA and YSLEER. CDR3 length: 18 amino acids. Vbeta (60) and Jbeta (13) primers were used in the PCR. Some clones are missing from TCRdb's copy, which holds only in-frame ones; the method was immunoSEQ multiplex PCR. The table shows under 200,000 clones, with approximately 80% occurring only once. Sequencing was performed on PBMCs. The rearrangement uses TRBV4-3 and TRBJ1-5; 8 bases align to TRBD1. The TCR comes from a male donor in good health and CMV-seropositive. The CDR3 sequence is CASSQEALGQGGNQPQHF. The CDR3 DNA sequence: TGCGCCAGCAGCCAAGAAGCTCTCGGACAGGGTGGTAATCAGCCCCAGCATTTT.